This TCR beta chain comes out of a study of blood T cell repertoires in COVID-19. The CDR3 has 13 residues. Germline lookup yields CDR1 SGDLS and CDR2 YYNGEE. The V segment lost 2 bases and the J segment 9 bases; nucleotides outside the gene matches: 5. Clones were read by immunoSEQ multiplex PCR, and TCRdb kept only the in-frame ones, dropping some. The sample has about 260,000 clones, roughly 87% seen once; the top ten hold 2% to 2.5%. The sequence derives from a woman between 50 and 59 years old who had recovered from COVID-19. This sequence joins TRBV9 and TRBJ2-1; 7 nucleotides agree with TRBD2. Sequencing used peripheral blood. CDR3 sequence (DNA): TGTGCCAGCAGCGTCCAGCGGGACTCTGAGCAGTTCTTC. It is translated as CASSVQRDSEQFF.